Listed below are T cell receptor beta chains from one sample, sequenced in a study of beta chain features in type 1 diabetes. Clones were read by immunoSEQ multiplex PCR, and TCRdb kept only the in-frame ones, dropping some. The top ten clones hold around 0.5% of a sample with 150,000 or so clones, 6.5% to 10% of them seen once. Sequencing input: central memory CD4+ T cells from blood. Receptor source: a young woman with type 1 diabetes. Each CDR3 is given with its conserved first and last residue. A D gene is named only where the DNA matches it firmly. Not every row has a clone size; where given, it reads once, few, many or a size class.

abundance: few
j_gene: TRBJ2-7
v_gene: TRBV7-2
d_gene: TRBD2
CDR3aa: CASSSSLAGGPYEQYF
CDR3nt: TGTGCCAGCAGCTCCTCCCTAGCGGGGGGTCCCTACGAGCAGTACTTC

abundance: few
j_gene: TRBJ2-3
v_gene: TRBV5-1
d_gene: TRBD2
CDR3aa: CASSRGTSGDLSTDTQYF
CDR3nt: TGCGCCAGCAGCCGCGGGACTAGCGGGGACTTAAGCACAGATACGCAGTATTTT

abundance: NA
j_gene: TRBJ2-7
v_gene: TRBV11-2
d_gene: TRBD1
CDR3aa: CASSSGTGFDEQYF
CDR3nt: TGTGCCAGCAGCTCCGGGACAGGGTTCGACGAGCAGTACTTC

abundance: few
j_gene: TRBJ2-1
v_gene: TRBV6-1
d_gene: NA
CDR3aa: CASSPAVAVYNEQFF
CDR3nt: TGTGCCAGCAGCCCGGCGGTGGCGGTTTACAATGAGCAGTTCTTC

abundance: NA
j_gene: TRBJ2-7
v_gene: TRBV10-3
d_gene: NA
CDR3aa: CAITQGEEQYF
CDR3nt: TGTGCCATCACCCAGGGTGAGGAGCAGTACTTC

abundance: NA
j_gene: TRBJ1-2
v_gene: TRBV2
d_gene: TRBD1
CDR3aa: CASSQGGYGYTF
CDR3nt: TGTGCCAGCAGCCAGGGGGGCTATGGCTACACCTTC

abundance: NA
j_gene: TRBJ2-5
v_gene: TRBV7-2
d_gene: NA
CDR3aa: CASSLRQEETQYF
CDR3nt: TGTGCCAGCAGCTTAAGACAGGAAGAGACCCAGTACTTC

abundance: few
j_gene: TRBJ1-4
v_gene: TRBV9
d_gene: TRBD1
CDR3aa: CASSERGLGVNEKLFF
CDR3nt: TGTGCCAGCAGCGAGAGGGGGCTAGGGGTTAATGAAAAACTGTTTTTT

abundance: many
j_gene: TRBJ1-6
v_gene: TRBV13
d_gene: NA
CDR3aa: CASSLGDQGHSPLHF
CDR3nt: TGTGCCAGCAGCTTAGGTGATCAGGGGCACTCACCCCTCCACTTT

abundance: NA
j_gene: TRBJ2-1
v_gene: TRBV30
d_gene: TRBD1
CDR3aa: CAWSLGQGRHNEQFF
CDR3nt: TGTGCCTGGAGTCTCGGACAGGGGCGACACAATGAGCAGTTCTTC

abundance: NA
j_gene: TRBJ2-2
v_gene: TRBV11-3
d_gene: NA
CDR3aa: CASSLTHYRQPTGELFF
CDR3nt: TGTGCCAGCAGCTTAACCCACTATAGACAGCCTACCGGGGAGCTGTTTTTT

abundance: NA
j_gene: TRBJ1-1
v_gene: TRBV9
d_gene: NA
CDR3aa: CASSVGENTEAFF
CDR3nt: TGTGCCAGCAGCGTGGGCGAGAACACTGAAGCTTTCTTT

abundance: NA
j_gene: TRBJ1-1
v_gene: TRBV10-3
d_gene: TRBD1
CDR3aa: CATMTGTNTEAFF
CDR3nt: TGTGCCACCATGACAGGGACAAACACTGAAGCTTTCTTT

abundance: NA
j_gene: TRBJ2-7
v_gene: TRBV29-1
d_gene: TRBD2
CDR3aa: CSARPGLAGAYEQYF
CDR3nt: TGCAGCGCTCGACCGGGACTAGCGGGTGCCTACGAGCAGTACTTC

abundance: NA
j_gene: TRBJ2-1
v_gene: TRBV4-2
d_gene: NA
CDR3aa: CASSHLQGGNEQFF
CDR3nt: TGTGCCAGCAGCCACCTACAGGGAGGGAATGAGCAGTTCTTC

abundance: few
j_gene: TRBJ1-2
v_gene: TRBV7-2
d_gene: NA
CDR3aa: CASSQSGAYGYTF
CDR3nt: TGTGCCAGCAGCCAGTCAGGGGCCTATGGCTACACCTTC

abundance: few
j_gene: TRBJ2-3
v_gene: TRBV7-2
d_gene: NA
CDR3aa: CASSWVQTDTQYF
CDR3nt: TGTGCCAGCAGCTGGGTACAGACAGATACGCAGTATTTT